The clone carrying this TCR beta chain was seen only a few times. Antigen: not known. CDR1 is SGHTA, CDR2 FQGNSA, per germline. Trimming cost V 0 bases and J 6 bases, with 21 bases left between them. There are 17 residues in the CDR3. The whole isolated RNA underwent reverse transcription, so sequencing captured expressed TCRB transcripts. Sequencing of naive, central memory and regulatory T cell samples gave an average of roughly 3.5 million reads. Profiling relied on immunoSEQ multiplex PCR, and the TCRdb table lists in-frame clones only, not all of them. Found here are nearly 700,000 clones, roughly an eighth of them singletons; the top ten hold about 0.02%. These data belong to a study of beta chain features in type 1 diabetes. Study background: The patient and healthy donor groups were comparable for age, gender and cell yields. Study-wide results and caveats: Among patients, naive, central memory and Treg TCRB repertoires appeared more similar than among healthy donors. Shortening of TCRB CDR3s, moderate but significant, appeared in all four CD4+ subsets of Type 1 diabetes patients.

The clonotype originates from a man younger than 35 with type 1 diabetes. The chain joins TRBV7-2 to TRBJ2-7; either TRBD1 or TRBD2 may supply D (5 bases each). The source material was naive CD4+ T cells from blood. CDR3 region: CASSLAGVGTSSSEQYF. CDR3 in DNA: TGTGCCAGCAGCTTAGCAGGGGTCGGGACGTCTAGTAGCGAGCAGTACTTC.